The rows below give T cell receptor beta chains drawn from one sample of a study of T cell responses to AZD1222 COVID-19 vaccine. Generated by immunoSEQ multiplex PCR, the TCRdb table keeps only in-frame clones and is missing some. The data contain some 95,000 clones, roughly 90% of them singletons. The sample consisted of peripheral blood, taken 28 days after the second AZD1222 dose. These receptors came from an adult who received the AZD1222 COVID-19 vaccine. The CDR3 runs from the conserved cysteine through the conserved F or W. The D gene is left open where the match is weak. Expanded clones get a size class; other rows say once, few or many, or leave the size out.

.	TRBV5-1	.	TRBJ1-2	TGCGCCAGCAGCTCGAGGACAGTAGACGGCTACACCTTC	CASSSRTVDGYTF
.	TRBV6-5	.	TRBJ1-4	TGTGCCAGCAGGGACGTCCTGGGGACTAATGAAAAACTGTTTTTT	CASRDVLGTNEKLFF
TRBD2	TRBV28	.	TRBJ2-3	TGTGCCAGCAGCCTAGGACTAGCGGGAGATGATACAGATACGCAGTATTTT	CASSLGLAGDDTDTQYF
TRBD1	TRBV28	.	TRBJ1-2	TGTGCCAGCAGTTTAACAGGGGGCTTTGGCTACACCTTC	CASSLTGGFGYTF
.	TRBV10-1	.	TRBJ2-3	TGCGCCAGGCGGCCCGGGAGCACAGATACGCAGTATTTT	CARRPGSTDTQYF
.	TRBV7-9	.	TRBJ1-2	TGTGCCAGCAGCTTAGGAGATGGCTACACCTTC	CASSLGDGYTF
.	TRBV25-1	.	TRBJ2-1	TGTGCCAGCCGGGGTCTCTCACCATACAATGAGCAGTTCTTC	CASRGLSPYNEQFF
TRBD1	TRBV7-9	.	TRBJ1-1	TGTGCCAGCAGCTTAACGGGACAGGGGGCGACTGAAGCTTTCTTT	CASSLTGQGATEAFF
TRBD2	TRBV6-4	.	TRBJ2-3	TGTGCCAGCAGTGCCGAAGCGGGGGGGAGCACAGATACGCAGTATTTT	CASSAEAGGSTDTQYF
TRBD2	TRBV18	.	TRBJ2-3	TGTGCCAGCTCACCTTCAGGGGACGACTGGGCGGGAGGGCCCTCAGATACGCAGTATTTT	CASSPSGDDWAGGPSDTQYF
.	TRBV6-5	.	TRBJ1-1	TGTGCCAGCAGTTATTCGACGGCCATGAACACTGAAGCTTTCTTT	CASSYSTAMNTEAFF
TRBD2	TRBV28	.	TRBJ2-3	TGTGCCAGCACTTGGGGACTAGCGATCACAGATACGCAGTATTTT	CASTWGLAITDTQYF
.	TRBV19	.	TRBJ2-7	TGTGCCAGTAGTCCCCTTTCCTACGAGCAGTACTTC	CASSPLSYEQYF
TRBD1	TRBV3-1/TRBV3-2	.	TRBJ1-1	TGTGCCAGCAGCCTGATTGACAGGGGGCTCACTGAAGCTTTCTTT	CASSLIDRGLTEAFF
.	TRBV5-4	.	TRBJ2-7	TGTGCCAGCAGCTTGGCCAGCGGGTTCCCTCACGAGCAGTACTTC	CASSLASGFPHEQYF
TRBD2	TRBV7-3	.	TRBJ2-3	TGTGCCAGCAGCTTAAGCGGGGGAAGCACAGATACGCAGTATTTT	CASSLSGGSTDTQYF
TRBD2	TRBV6-4	.	TRBJ2-1	TGTGCCAGCAGTGACTCGACTAGCGGGAGCAATGAGCAGTTCTTC	CASSDSTSGSNEQFF
.	TRBV2	.	TRBJ1-6	TGTGCCAGCAGGGAACAGGGTACGAATTCACCCCTCCACTTT	CASREQGTNSPLHF
.	TRBV11-3	once	TRBJ2-1	TGTGCCAGCAGCTCGCCGGGGCTATACAATGAGCAGTTCTTC	CASSSPGLYNEQFF
.	TRBV6-5	.	TRBJ2-7	TGTGCCAGCAGGAATGACCTCCCCCCCTACGAGCAGTACTTC	CASRNDLPPYEQYF